The 11 T cell receptor beta chains given below trace back to one sample, sequenced in a study of CD8+ T cells in alopecia areata. It was cDNA, reverse transcribed from extracted RNA, that served as the sequencing template. Using immunoSEQ multiplex PCR, the repertoire was profiled, and TCRdb retains in-frame clones only, with some absent. The table records about 180,000 clones, 58% of them present only once. This sample's treatment: oral pan-JAK inhibitor, 5-10 mg twice daily. The specimen comprised CD4+ T cells sorted from blood, sampled at approximately week 60, from a patient treated with tofacitinib. The receptors come from a human donor with alopecia areata.

This clone was counted a few times. The chain carries TRBV7-6 and TRBJ2-2; either TRBD1 or TRBD2 may supply D (5 bases each). There are 17 residues in the CDR3. Germline values: CDR1 SGHVS, CDR2 FNYEAQ. The V end was cut by 0 bases, the J end by 0 bases, with 11 bases between. The CDR3 DNA reads TGTGCCAGCAGCTTAGCGAGGGGTTTCACGAACACCGGGGAGCTGTTTTTT. It yields the protein CASSLARGFTNTGELFF.

This CDR3 is CASSYSPWDTGELFF. The CDR3 coding sequence is TGTGCCAGCAGTTACAGCCCTTGGGACACCGGGGAGCTGTTTTTT. The V call is TRBV6-5, the J call TRBJ2-2, with no clear D. Germline V gene data show CDR1 as MNHEY and CDR2 as SVGAGI. This CDR3 is 15 amino acids long. V shed 2 bases and J shed 3 bases, with 10 bases lying between them.

This clone was counted between two and nine times. This chain uses TRBV15 with TRBJ2-7; D uncertain. Germline CDR1 and CDR2: LNHNV and YYDKDF (reference sequence). V was trimmed by 0 bases and J by 3 bases, leaving 12 bases between them. The CDR3 has 15 residues. The CDR3 here is CATSRDKKQIYEQYF. For the CDR3, the DNA is TGTGCCACCAGCAGAGATAAGAAACAGATCTACGAGCAGTACTTC.

This chain links TRBV28 with TRBJ1-5; D gene uncertain. V lost 4 bases to trimming and J lost 1 base, with 5 bases between them. CDR3 length: 13 amino acids. Per the germline V gene, CDR1 is MDHEN and CDR2 is SYDVKM. As DNA, the CDR3 is TGTGCCAGCAGTTCTTTAAGCAATCAGCCCCAGCATTTT. Its protein product is CASSSLSNQPQHF.

The chain is built from TRBV5-6 and TRBJ1-6; D remains ambiguous. CDR1 and CDR2 (germline): SGHDT, YYEEEE. CDR3 size: 14 residues. V dropped 0 bases and J dropped 10 bases, with 11 bases sitting between them. CDR3 in amino acids: CASSLAPSGSPLHF. In DNA, the CDR3 is TGTGCCAGCAGCTTGGCCCCCTCGGGATCACCCCTCCACTTT. Looking up the rest from reference TRBV5-6 and TRBJ1-6 gives the full variable domain: DAGVTQSPTHLIKTRGQQVTLRCSPKSGHDTVSWYQQALGQGPQFIFQYYEEEERQRGNFPDRFSGHQFPNYSSELNVNALLLGDSALYLCASSLAPSGSPLHFGNGTRLTVT.

The V gene is TRBV29-1, the J gene TRBJ1-6, with TRBD1 identical over 10 bases. This CDR3 is built from 16 residues. Germline CDR1 SQVTM, CDR2 ANQGSEA. V was pared by 4 bases and J by 7 bases, with 10 bases of the junction left unmatched. For the CDR3, the DNA is TGCAGCGTTGTGGACAGGGGGACCAAGGGCAATTCACCCCTCCACTTT. This codes for CSVVDRGTKGNSPLHF.

This chain links TRBV27 with TRBJ1-2, with D possibly TRBD1 on 6 matching bases. The V gene lost 5 bases and the J gene lost 6 bases, with 16 bases spanning the gap. This CDR3 spans 14 amino acids. The V gene's germline CDR1 is MNHEY and CDR2 SMNVEV (reference sequence). CDR3 protein: CASSPGTTRHGYTF. The CDR3 DNA reads TGTGCCAGCAGTCCAGGGACAACTAGGCATGGCTACACCTTC.

The V and J genes are TRBV4-1 and TRBJ2-3, with a weak D call TRBD1 (6 bases). The CDR3 runs to 18 residues. From germline, CDR1 is MGHRA and CDR2 YSYEKL. Deletions cut 3 bases from V and 1 base from J, with 20 bases between. The CDR3 nucleotides are TGCGCCAGCAGCCAGATATCGGGACACCAGGAGGGCACAGATACGCAGTATTTT. This encodes CASSQISGHQEGTDTQYF.

CDR3 residues: CASSQVGAQPQHF. The CDR3 coding sequence is TGCGCCAGCAGCCAAGTAGGGGCTCAGCCCCAGCATTTT. V usage is TRBV4-1 and J usage is TRBJ1-5; TRBD1 is a possible D gene (5 bases). Germline V CDR1 and CDR2: MGHRA, YSYEKL. The CDR3 totals 13 residues. Trimming cost V 1 base and J 6 bases, with 7 bases left between them.

This clone was counted at least ten times. Additional DNA sequences in this sample encode the identical CDR3. The chain uses TRBV29-1 and TRBJ1-2; D is uncertain. Germline V gene sequence: CDR1 SQVTM, CDR2 ANQGSEA. The V gene lost 4 bases and the J gene lost 6 bases, with 3 bases spanning the gap. This CDR3 contains 9 residues. This chain's CDR3 is CSVADGYTF. The CDR3 bases are TGCAGCGTTGCCGATGGCTACACCTTC.

The chain combines TRBV30 with TRBJ1-2; maybe TRBD1 (5 bases). Germline lookup yields CDR1 GTSNPN and CDR2 SVGIG (reference sequence). The V end lost 0 bases, the J end lost 8 bases, and 16 bases lay between the germline ends. The CDR3 runs 14 residues. CDR3 sequence (DNA): TGTGCCTGGAGTGTCACCGGGACCCCCACGGGCTACACCTTC. Its protein is CAWSVTGTPTGYTF.